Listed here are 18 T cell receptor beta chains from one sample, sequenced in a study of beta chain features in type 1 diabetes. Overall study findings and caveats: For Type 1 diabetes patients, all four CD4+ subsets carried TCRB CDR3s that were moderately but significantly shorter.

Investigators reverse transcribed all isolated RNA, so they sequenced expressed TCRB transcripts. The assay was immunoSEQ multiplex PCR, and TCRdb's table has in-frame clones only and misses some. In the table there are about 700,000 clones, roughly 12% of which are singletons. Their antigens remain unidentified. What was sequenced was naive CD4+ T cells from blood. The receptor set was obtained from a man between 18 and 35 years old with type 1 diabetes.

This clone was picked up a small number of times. The CDR3: CASSLADTRSGELFF. The CDR3 DNA is TGTGCCAGCAGCTTGGCGGACACTAGGTCCGGGGAGCTGTTTTTT. The chain is built from TRBV7-9 and TRBJ2-2; D may be TRBD1 or TRBD2 (5 bases each). CDR1 is SEHNR, CDR2 FQNEAQ, per germline (reference sequence). This CDR3 has 15 amino acids. Trimming removed 3 bases from V and 6 bases from J, with 14 bases in between.

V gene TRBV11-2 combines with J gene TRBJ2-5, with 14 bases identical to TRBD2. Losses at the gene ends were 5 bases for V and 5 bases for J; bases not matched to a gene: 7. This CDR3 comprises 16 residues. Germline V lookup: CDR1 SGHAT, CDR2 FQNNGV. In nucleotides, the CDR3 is TGTGCCAGCAGCCAGCAGACTAGCGGGGGGGTGGAGACCCAGTACTTC. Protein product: CASSQQTSGGVETQYF.

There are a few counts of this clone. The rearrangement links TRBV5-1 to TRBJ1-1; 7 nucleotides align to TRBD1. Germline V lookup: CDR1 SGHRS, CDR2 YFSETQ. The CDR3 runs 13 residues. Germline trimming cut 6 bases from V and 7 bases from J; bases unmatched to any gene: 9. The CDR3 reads CASMEGTANEAFF. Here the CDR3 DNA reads TGCGCCAGCATGGAAGGGACAGCCAATGAAGCTTTCTTT.

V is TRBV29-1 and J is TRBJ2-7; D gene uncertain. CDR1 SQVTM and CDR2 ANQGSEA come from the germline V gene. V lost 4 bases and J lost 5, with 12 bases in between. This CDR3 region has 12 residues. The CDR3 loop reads CSVAWDSDEQYF. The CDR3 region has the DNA TGCAGCGTTGCTTGGGATTCGGACGAGCAGTACTTC.

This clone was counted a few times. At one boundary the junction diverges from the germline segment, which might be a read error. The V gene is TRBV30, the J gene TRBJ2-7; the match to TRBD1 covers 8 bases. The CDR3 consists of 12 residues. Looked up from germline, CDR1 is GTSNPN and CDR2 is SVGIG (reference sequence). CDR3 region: CAWSVRGDRLVF. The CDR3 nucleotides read TGTGCCTGGAGCGTGCGTGGGGACAGGCTCGTTTTC.

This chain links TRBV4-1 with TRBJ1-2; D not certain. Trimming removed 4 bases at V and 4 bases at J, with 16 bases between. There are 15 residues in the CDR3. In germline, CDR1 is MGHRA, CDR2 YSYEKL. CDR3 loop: CASSPAPGGGYGYTF. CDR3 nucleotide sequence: TGCGCCAGCAGCCCCGCCCCTGGAGGAGGCTATGGCTACACCTTC.

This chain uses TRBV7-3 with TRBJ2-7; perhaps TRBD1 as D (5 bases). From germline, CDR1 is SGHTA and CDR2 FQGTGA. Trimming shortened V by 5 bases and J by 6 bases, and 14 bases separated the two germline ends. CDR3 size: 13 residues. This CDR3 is CASSPSRTSEQYF. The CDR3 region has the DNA TGTGCCAGCAGCCCGAGCCGGACAAGCGAGCAGTACTTC.

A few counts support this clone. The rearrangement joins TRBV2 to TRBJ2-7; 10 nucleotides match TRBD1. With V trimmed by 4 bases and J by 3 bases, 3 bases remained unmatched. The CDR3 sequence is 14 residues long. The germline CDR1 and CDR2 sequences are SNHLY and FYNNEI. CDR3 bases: TGTGCCAGCAGTGGAGGACAGGGGGTCTACGAGCAGTACTTC. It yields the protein CASSGGQGVYEQYF.

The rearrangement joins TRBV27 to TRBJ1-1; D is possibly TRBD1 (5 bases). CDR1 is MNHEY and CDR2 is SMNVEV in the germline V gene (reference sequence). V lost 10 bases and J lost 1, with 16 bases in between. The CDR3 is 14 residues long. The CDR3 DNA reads TGTGCCACCCAAAAGGGGATGGGGAACACTGAAGCTTTCTTT. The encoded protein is CATQKGMGNTEAFF.

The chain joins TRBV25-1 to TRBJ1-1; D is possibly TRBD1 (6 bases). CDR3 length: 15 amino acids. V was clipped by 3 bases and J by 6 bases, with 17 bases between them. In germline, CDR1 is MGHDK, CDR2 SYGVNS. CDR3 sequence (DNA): TGTGCCAGCAGTGAGGGGGGCAGGGACTGCCCTGAAGCTTTCTTT. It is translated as CASSEGGRDCPEAFF.

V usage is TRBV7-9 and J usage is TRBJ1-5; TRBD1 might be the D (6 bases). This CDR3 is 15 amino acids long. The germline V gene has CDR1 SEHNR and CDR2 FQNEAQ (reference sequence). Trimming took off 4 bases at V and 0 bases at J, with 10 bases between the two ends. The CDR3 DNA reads TGTGCCAGCAGCTCCGGACAGTATAGCAATCAGCCCCAGCATTTT. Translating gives CASSSGQYSNQPQHF.

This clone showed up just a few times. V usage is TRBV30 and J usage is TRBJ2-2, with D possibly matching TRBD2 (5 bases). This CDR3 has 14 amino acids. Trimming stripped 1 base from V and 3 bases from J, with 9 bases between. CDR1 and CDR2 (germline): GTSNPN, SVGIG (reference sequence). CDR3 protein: CAWSEDSYTGELFF. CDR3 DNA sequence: TGTGCCTGGAGTGAGGACTCCTACACCGGGGAGCTGTTTTTT.

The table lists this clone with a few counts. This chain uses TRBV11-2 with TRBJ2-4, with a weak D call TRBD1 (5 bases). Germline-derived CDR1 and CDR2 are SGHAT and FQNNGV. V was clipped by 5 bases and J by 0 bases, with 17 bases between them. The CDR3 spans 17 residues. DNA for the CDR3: TGTGCCAGCAGCACCCCCCCGGTGGGGCTAGCCAAAAACATTCAGTACTTC. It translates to CASSTPPVGLAKNIQYF.

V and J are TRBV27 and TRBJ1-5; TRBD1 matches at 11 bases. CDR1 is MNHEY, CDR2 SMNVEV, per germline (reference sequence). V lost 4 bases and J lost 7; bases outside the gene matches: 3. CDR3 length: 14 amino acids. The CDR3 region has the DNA TGTGCCAGCAGTTCCGGGACAGGGGGGCAGCCCCAGCATTTT. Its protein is CASSSGTGGQPQHF.

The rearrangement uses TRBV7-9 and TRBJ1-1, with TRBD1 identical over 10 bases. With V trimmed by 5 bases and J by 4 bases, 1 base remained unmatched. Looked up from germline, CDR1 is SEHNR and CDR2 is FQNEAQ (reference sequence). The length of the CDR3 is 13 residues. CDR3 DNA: TGTGCCAGCAGCAGGGACAGGGGCACTGAAGCTTTCTTT. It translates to CASSRDRGTEAFF.

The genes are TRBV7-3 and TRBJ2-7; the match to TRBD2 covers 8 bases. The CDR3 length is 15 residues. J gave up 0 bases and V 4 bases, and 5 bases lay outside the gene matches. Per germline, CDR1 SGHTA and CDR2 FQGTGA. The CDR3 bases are TGTGCCAGCAGCTGGGGAAGCGGGAGCTCCTACGAGCAGTACTTC. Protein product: CASSWGSGSSYEQYF.

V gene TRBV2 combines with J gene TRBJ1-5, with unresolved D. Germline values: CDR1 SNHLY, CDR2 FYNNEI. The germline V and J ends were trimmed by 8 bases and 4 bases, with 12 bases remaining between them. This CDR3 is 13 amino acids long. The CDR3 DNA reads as TGTGCCAGCTCTACGACCCTTAATCAGCCCCAGCATTTT. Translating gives CASSTTLNQPQHF. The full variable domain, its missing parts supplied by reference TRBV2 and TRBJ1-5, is EPEVTQTPSHQVTQMGQEVILRCVPISNHLYFYWYRQILGQKVEFLVSFYNNEISEKSEIFDDQFSVERPDGSNFTLKIRSTKLEDSAMYFCASSTTLNQPQHFGDGTRLSIL.

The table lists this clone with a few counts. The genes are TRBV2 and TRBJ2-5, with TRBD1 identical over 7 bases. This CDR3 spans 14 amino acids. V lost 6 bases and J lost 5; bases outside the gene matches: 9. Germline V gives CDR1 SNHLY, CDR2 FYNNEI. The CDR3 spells CASSGQVPGETQYF. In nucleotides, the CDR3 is TGTGCCAGCAGCGGACAGGTCCCAGGGGAGACCCAGTACTTC.